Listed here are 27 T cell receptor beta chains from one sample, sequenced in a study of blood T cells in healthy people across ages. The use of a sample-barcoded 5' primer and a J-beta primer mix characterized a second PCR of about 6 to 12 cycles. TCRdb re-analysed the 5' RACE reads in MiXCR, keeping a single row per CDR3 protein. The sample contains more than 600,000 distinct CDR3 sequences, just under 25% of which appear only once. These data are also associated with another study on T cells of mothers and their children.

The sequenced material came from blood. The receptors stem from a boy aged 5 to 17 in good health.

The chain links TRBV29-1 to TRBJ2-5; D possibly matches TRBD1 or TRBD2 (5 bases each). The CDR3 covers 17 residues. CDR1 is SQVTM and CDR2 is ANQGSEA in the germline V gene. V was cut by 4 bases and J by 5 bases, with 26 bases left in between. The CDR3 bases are TGCAGCGTTGGTATAATCTCCAATTTGGGGGATCGGGAGACCCAGTACTTC. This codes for CSVGIISNLGDRETQYF.

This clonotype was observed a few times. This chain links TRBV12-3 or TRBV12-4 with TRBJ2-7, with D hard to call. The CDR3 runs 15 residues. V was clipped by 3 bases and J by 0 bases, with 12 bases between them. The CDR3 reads CASSLALESSYEQYF. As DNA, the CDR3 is TGTGCCAGCAGTTTGGCCCTAGAGAGCTCCTACGAGCAGTACTTC.

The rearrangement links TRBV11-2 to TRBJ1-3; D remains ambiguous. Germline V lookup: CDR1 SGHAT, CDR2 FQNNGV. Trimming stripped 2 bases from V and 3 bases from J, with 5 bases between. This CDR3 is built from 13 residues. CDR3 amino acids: CASSLLDGNTIYF. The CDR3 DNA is TGTGCCAGCAGCTTACTTGATGGAAACACCATATATTTT.

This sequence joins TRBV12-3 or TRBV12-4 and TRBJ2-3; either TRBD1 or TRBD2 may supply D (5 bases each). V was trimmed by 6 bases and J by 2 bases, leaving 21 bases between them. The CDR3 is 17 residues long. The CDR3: CASSAQAGTSSTDTQYF. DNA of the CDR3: TGTGCCAGCAGCGCGCAAGCCGGGACCTCTTCCACAGATACGCAGTATTTT.

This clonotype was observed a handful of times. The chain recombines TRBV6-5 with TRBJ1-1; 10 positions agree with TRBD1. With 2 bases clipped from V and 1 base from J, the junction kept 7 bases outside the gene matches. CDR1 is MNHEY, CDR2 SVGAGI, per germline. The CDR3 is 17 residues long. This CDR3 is CASSYVGTGVRNTEAFF. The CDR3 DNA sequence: TGTGCCAGCAGTTACGTAGGGACAGGGGTAAGGAACACTGAAGCTTTCTTT.

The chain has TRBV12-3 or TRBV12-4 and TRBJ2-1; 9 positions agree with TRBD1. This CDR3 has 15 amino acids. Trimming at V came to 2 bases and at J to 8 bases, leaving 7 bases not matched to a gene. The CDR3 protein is CASSLRGQGFHEQFF. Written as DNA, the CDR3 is TGTGCCAGCAGTTTAAGAGGACAGGGGTTCCATGAGCAGTTCTTC.

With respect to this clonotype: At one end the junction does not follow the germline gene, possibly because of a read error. The CDR3: CASSFFATGGIEKPFF. The CDR3 DNA reads TGTGCCAGCAGTTTCTTCGCGACAGGGGGAATTGAAAAACCGTTTTTT. The chain employs TRBV28 and TRBJ1-4, with TRBD1 identical over 9 bases. The germline V gene has CDR1 MDHEN and CDR2 SYDVKM. This CDR3 is 16 amino acids long.

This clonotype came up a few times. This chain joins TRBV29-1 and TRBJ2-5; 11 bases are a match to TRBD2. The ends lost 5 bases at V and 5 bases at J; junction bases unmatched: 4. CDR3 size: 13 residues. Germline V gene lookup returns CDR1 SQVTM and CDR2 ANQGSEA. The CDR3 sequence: CSVRVAGGETQYF. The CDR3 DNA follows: TGCAGCGTTCGGGTAGCGGGGGGGGAGACCCAGTACTTC.

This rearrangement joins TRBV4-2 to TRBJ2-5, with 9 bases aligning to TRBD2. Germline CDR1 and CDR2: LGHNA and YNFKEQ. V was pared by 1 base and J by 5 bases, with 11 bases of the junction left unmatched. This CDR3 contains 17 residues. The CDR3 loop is CASSQGFGLAGRETQYF. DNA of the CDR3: TGTGCCAGCAGCCAAGGTTTTGGGCTAGCGGGGCGGGAGACCCAGTACTTC.

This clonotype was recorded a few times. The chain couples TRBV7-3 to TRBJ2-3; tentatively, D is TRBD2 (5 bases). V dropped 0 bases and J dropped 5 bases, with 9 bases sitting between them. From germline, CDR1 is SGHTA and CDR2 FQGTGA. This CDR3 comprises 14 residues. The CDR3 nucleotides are TGTGCCAGCAGCTTAACTGGTGGAGGAGATACGCAGTATTTT. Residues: CASSLTGGGDTQYF.

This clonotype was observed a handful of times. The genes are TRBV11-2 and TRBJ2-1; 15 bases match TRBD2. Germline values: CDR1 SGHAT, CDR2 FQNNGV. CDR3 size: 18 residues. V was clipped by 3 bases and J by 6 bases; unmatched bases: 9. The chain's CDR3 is CASSFGTAGLAGGNEQFF. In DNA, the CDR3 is TGTGCCAGCAGCTTCGGGACAGCGGGACTAGCGGGAGGCAATGAGCAGTTCTTC.

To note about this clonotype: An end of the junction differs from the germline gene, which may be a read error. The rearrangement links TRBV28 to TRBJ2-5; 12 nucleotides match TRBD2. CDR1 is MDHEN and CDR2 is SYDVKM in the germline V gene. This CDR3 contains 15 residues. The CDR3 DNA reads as TGTACCAGCGGATCTAGCGGGAGGGCCCAAGAGACCCAGTACTTC. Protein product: CTSGSSGRAQETQYF.

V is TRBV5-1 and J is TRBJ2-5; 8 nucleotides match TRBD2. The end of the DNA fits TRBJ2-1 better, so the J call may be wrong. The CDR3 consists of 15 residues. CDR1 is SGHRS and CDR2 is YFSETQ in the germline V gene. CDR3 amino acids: CASSLSGTSYNEQFF. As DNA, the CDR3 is TGCGCCAGCAGCTTATCCGGGACTAGCTACAATGAGCAGTTCTTC.

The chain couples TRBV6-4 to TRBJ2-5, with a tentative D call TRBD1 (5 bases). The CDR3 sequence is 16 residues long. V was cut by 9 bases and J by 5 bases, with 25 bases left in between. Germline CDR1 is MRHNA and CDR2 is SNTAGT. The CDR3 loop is CASQPPGPGRWETQYF. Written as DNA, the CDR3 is TGTGCCAGTCAGCCCCCCGGACCAGGGCGATGGGAGACCCAGTACTTC.

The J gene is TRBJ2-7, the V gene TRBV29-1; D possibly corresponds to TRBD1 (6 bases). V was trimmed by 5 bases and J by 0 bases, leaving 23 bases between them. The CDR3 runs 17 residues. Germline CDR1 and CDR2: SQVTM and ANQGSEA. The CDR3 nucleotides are TGCAGCGTTACCGGGACACCCGAAGCCCTCCTCTCCTACGAGCAGTACTTC. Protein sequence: CSVTGTPEALLSYEQYF.

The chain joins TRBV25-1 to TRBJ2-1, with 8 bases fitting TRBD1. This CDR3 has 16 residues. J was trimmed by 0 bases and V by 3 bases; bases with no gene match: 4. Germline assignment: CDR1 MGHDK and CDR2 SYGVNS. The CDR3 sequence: CASSDWTGNSYNEQFF. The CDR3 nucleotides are TGTGCCAGCAGTGACTGGACAGGGAACTCCTACAATGAGCAGTTCTTC.

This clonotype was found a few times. The CDR3 reads CASSLAGPASSYGYTF. The CDR3 DNA sequence: TGTGCCAGCAGCTTAGCCGGGCCCGCCTCGAGCTATGGCTACACCTTC. The chain uses TRBV7-9 and TRBJ1-2, with D uncertain. Trimming left V 0 bases short and J 4 bases short, with 15 bases between. CDR3 size: 16 residues. Germline-derived CDR1 and CDR2 are SEHNR and FQNEAQ (reference sequence).

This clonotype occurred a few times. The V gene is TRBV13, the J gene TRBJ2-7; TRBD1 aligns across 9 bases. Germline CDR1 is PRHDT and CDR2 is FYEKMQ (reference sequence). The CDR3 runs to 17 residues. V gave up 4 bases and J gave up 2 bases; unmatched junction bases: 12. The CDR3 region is CASSSTREQGATYEQYF. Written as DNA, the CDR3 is TGTGCCAGCAGCTCGACACGGGAACAGGGGGCGACCTACGAGCAGTACTTC.

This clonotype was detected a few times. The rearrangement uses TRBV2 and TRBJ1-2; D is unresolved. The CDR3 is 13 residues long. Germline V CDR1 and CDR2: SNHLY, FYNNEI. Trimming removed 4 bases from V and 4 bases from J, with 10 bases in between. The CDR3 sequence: CASSVGYSYGYTF. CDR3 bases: TGTGCCAGCAGTGTGGGGTATAGCTATGGCTACACCTTC.

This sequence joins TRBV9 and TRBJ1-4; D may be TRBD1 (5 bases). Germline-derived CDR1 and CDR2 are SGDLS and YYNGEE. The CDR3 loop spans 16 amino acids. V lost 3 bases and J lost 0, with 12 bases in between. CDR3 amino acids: CASSAGTDTTNEKLFF. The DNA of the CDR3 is TGTGCCAGCAGCGCCGGGACCGACACAACTAATGAAAAACTGTTTTTT. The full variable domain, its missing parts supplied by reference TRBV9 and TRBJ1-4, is DSGVTQTPKHLITATGQRVTLRCSPRSGDLSVYWYQQSLDQGLQFLIQYYNGEERAKGNILERFSAQQFPDLHSELNLSSLELGDSALYFCASSAGTDTTNEKLFFGSGTQLSVL.

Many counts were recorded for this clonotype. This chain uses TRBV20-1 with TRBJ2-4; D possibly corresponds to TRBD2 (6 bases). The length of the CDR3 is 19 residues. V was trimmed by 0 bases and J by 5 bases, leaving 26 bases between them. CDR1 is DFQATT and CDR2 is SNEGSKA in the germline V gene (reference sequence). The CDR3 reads CSARDSGATFSQKENIQYF. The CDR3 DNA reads TGCAGTGCTAGAGATAGCGGAGCGACATTCAGTCAGAAGGAAAACATTCAGTACTTC.

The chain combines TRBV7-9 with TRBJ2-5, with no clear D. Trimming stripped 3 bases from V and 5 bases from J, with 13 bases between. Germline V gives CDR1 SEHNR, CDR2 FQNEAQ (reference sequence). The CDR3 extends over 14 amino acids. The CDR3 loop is CASSFVPLVETQYF. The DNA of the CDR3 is TGTGCCAGCAGCTTCGTTCCGCTAGTTGAGACCCAGTACTTC.

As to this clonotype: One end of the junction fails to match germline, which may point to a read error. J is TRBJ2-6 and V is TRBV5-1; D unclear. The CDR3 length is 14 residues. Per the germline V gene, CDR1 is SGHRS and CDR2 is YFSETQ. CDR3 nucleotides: TGCGCCAGCAGCTTGGGCAGCGTTGATTACGTCCTGCCTTTC. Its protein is CASSLGSVDYVLPF.

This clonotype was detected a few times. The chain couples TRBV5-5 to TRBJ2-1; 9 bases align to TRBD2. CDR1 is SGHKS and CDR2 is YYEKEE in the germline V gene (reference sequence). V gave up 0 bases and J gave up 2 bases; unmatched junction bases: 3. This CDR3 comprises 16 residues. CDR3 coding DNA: TGTGCCAGCAGCTTGGCTAGCGGGATGACCTACAATGAGCAGTTCTTC. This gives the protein CASSLASGMTYNEQFF.

CDR3 in DNA: TGTGCCAGCAGTCCGACAGGAAAAGAGCAGTTCTTC. This encodes CASSPTGKEQFF. The genes are TRBV12-3 or TRBV12-4 and TRBJ2-1; D is perhaps TRBD1 (6 bases). The germline V and J ends were trimmed by 5 bases and 10 bases, with 12 bases remaining between them. The CDR3 has 12 residues.

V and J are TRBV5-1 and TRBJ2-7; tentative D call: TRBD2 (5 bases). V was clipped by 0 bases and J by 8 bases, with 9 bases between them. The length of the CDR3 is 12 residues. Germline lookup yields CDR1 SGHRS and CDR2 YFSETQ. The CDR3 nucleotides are TGCGCCAGCAGCTTGGCGGGGAACAAGCAGTACTTC. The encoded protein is CASSLAGNKQYF.

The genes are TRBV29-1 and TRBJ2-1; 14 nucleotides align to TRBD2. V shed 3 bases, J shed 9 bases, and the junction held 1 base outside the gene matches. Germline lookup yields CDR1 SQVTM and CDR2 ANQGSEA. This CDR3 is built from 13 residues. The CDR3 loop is CSVEGLAGVEQFF. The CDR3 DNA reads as TGCAGCGTTGAGGGACTAGCGGGAGTTGAGCAGTTCTTC.